This T cell receptor beta chain was sequenced for a study of T-cell reconstitution after alpha-beta-depleted transplantation in children. This clonotype was recorded a few times. Its target is not known. Study conclusions and caveats: There were reportedly several hundred expanded graft clones from which alpha-beta T cells came about two months after transplant.

V lost 5 bases and J lost 1, with 13 bases in between. Germline V lookup: CDR1 MNHNS, CDR2 SASEGT. There are 15 residues in the CDR3. During its preparation, the TCRbeta library received unique molecular identifiers. One entry per CDR3 protein results from TCRdb running MiXCR on the PCR reads. The table records fewer than 700,000 distinct CDR3 sequences, 10% to 15% of them present only once. The origin of this receptor is a male patient aged 5 to 17 who had a stem cell transplant for acute myeloid leukemia, so the T cells may come from the graft donor. The sequencing here drew on PBMCs, mostly from graft donor cells, taken 360 days after TCRalphabeta/CD19-depleted stem cell transplant. The V call is TRBV6-1, the J call TRBJ2-3; possible D gene TRBD2, 7 bases. The CDR3 region is CASSRGGVRTDTQYF. DNA of the CDR3: TGTGCCAGCAGTAGGGGGGGGGTCCGCACAGATACGCAGTATTTT.